A selection of T cell receptor beta chains follows, all from one sample in a study of T-cell reconstitution after alpha-beta-depleted transplantation in children. In TCRdb, the PCR reads were re-called with MiXCR into one record per CDR3 protein. The repertoire includes hundreds of thousands of distinct CDR3 sequences, roughly 16% of them detected once, and just under 30% sits in the top ten. The source was PBMCs, mostly from graft donor cells, collected 360 days after TCRalphabeta/CD19-depleted stem cell transplant. These receptors came from a boy under three years old who had a stem cell transplant for Wiskott-Aldrich syndrome, so the T cells may come from the graft donor. CDR3s include the opening cysteine and the closing phenylalanine or tryptophan. A D gene is named only where the DNA matches it firmly. A row's size may be missing; if present it is once, few, many or a size class.

D	V	J	size	CDR3	DNA
NA	TRBV20-1	TRBJ2-7	NA	CSAHRRGMEQYF	TGCAGTGCACACCGACGGGGTATGGAGCAGTACTTC
TRBD1	TRBV28	TRBJ1-2	NA	CASSSVGTQGADGYTF	TGTGCCAGCAGTTCCGTCGGAACTCAGGGGGCCGATGGCTACACCTTC
TRBD2	TRBV5-4	TRBJ2-1	NA	CASSSGSSGSNLYNEQFF	TGTGCCAGCAGCTCCGGGTCTAGCGGGAGTAATCTTTACAATGAGCAGTTCTTC
TRBD2	TRBV20-1	TRBJ2-2	NA	CSATSGRANTGELFF	TGCAGTGCTACCAGCGGGAGGGCTAACACCGGGGAGCTGTTTTTT
NA	TRBV6-5	TRBJ2-5	many	CASSSSGLAAETQYF	NA
NA	TRBV5-1	TRBJ2-3	many	CASSLGPWEDTQYF	TGCGCCAGCAGCTTAGGCCCTTGGGAAGATACGCAGTATTTT
TRBD2	TRBV5-1	TRBJ2-1	few	CASSPPGLASSSYNEQFF	TGCGCCAGCAGCCCCCCGGGACTAGCGTCGAGCTCCTACAATGAGCAGTTCTTC
TRBD2	TRBV10-2	TRBJ2-2	NA	CASSQTSGGPNTGELFF	TGCGCCAGCAGTCAGACTAGCGGGGGCCCGAACACCGGGGAGCTGTTTTTT
NA	TRBV20-1	TRBJ2-7	few	CSARYHDYEQYF	TGCAGTGCTAGATACCATGACTACGAGCAGTACTTC
NA	TRBV6-5	TRBJ1-5	few	CASSYSDSYSNQPQHF	TGTGCCAGCAGTTACTCAGACAGCTATAGCAATCAGCCCCAGCATTTT
NA	TRBV5-1	TRBJ2-7	many	CASSPGQTSAPYEQYF	TGCGCCAGCAGCCCAGGGCAGACTTCGGCCCCCTACGAGCAGTACTTC
NA	TRBV4-1	TRBJ2-2	NA	CASSRRGETGELFF	TGCGCCAGCAGCCGAAGGGGTGAGACCGGGGAGCTGTTTTTT
NA	TRBV12-3/TRBV12-4	TRBJ1-1	NA	CASSPPSRTEAFF	TGTGCCAGCAGTCCCCCGAGCCGTACTGAAGCTTTCTTT
NA	TRBV20-1	TRBJ2-3	NA	CSAPTLADTQYF	TGCAGTGCCCCGACGCTGGCAGATACGCAGTATTTT
TRBD2	TRBV12-3/TRBV12-4	TRBJ2-2	NA	CASSMQLAGQGGTGELFF	TGTGCCAGCAGTATGCAACTAGCGGGACAAGGAGGCACCGGGGAGCTGTTTTTT
NA	TRBV7-9	TRBJ2-5	few	CASSLDGAQGTQYF	TGTGCCAGCAGCTTAGACGGTGCACAGGGGACCCAGTACTTC
NA	TRBV5-1	TRBJ2-7	NA	CASSLAEVRGGEQYF	TGCGCCAGCAGCTTGGCCGAGGTGCGGGGAGGCGAGCAGTACTTC
NA	TRBV24-1	TRBJ2-5	NA	CATSDTGKETQYF	TGTGCCACCAGTGATACAGGGAAAGAGACCCAGTACTTC
NA	TRBV10-2	TRBJ1-3	NA	CASSGPGFGNTIYF	TGCGCCAGCAGTGGCCCGGGATTTGGAAACACCATATATTTT
NA	TRBV12-3/TRBV12-4	TRBJ2-5	NA	CASSSRHSSQETQYF	TGTGCCAGCAGTTCACGTCACTCCTCACAAGAGACCCAGTACTTC
NA	TRBV7-6	TRBJ2-7	NA	CASSHRGGEQYF	TGTGCCAGCAGCCACCGCGGCGGCGAGCAGTACTTC
NA	TRBV5-5	TRBJ2-2	NA	CASSLAVVAGKDTGELFF	TGTGCCAGCAGCTTGGCCGTTGTGGCAGGGAAAGACACCGGGGAGCTGTTTTTT
TRBD1	TRBV6-2/TRBV6-3	TRBJ1-2	NA	CASKTTGTGNGYTF	TGTGCCAGCAAAACTACCGGGACAGGGAATGGCTACACCTTC
NA	TRBV6-4	TRBJ2-1	NA	CASSETGKTYNEQFF	TGTGCCAGCAGTGAAACAGGGAAAACCTACAATGAGCAGTTCTTC
NA	TRBV27	TRBJ2-7	NA	CASSGQSSSYEQYF	TGTGCCAGCAGTGGGCAGTCGAGCTCCTACGAGCAGTACTTC
TRBD1	TRBV20-1	TRBJ2-2	few	CSARVAGGTGELFF	TGCAGTGCTAGAGTGGCAGGGGGCACCGGGGAGCTGTTTTTT
TRBD2	TRBV29-1	TRBJ2-5	NA	CSGSGTSVQETQYF	TGCAGCGGAAGCGGGACTAGCGTACAAGAGACCCAGTACTTC
NA	TRBV29-1	TRBJ2-3	many	CSGGQFTDTQYF	TGCAGCGGTGGACAGTTCACAGATACGCAGTATTTT
NA	TRBV28	TRBJ2-7	NA	CASSLTLKNEQYF	TGTGCCAGCAGTTTAACCTTAAAGAACGAGCAGTACTTC
TRBD2	TRBV12-3/TRBV12-4	TRBJ2-7	NA	CASRFLTSRLAGVVEQYF	TGTGCCAGCAGATTTTTAACCAGCAGACTAGCGGGAGTAGTCGAGCAGTACTTC
NA	TRBV5-1	TRBJ2-4	NA	CASRLDRTNIQYF	TGCGCCAGCAGACTAGACAGGACAAACATTCAGTACTTC
NA	TRBV12-3/TRBV12-4	TRBJ2-3	many	CASSLWGMDTQYF	TGTGCCAGCAGTTTGTGGGGGATGGATACGCAGTATTTT
NA	TRBV7-9	TRBJ1-4	NA	CASSLVGPTYEKLFF	TGTGCCAGCAGCTTAGTCGGGCCAACTTATGAAAAACTGTTTTTT
NA	TRBV12-3/TRBV12-4	TRBJ1-5	NA	CASSSKNDQPQHF	TGTGCCAGCAGTTCTAAAAACGATCAGCCCCAGCATTTT
TRBD2	TRBV5-1	TRBJ2-3	many	CASSGGTSGSSADTQYF	TGCGCCAGCAGCGGGGGGACTAGCGGGAGTTCCGCAGATACGCAGTATTTT
NA	TRBV4-2	TRBJ2-3	NA	CASSLKPVSTDTQYF	TGTGCCAGCAGCCTAAAGCCAGTGTCCACAGATACGCAGTATTTT
NA	TRBV12-3/TRBV12-4	TRBJ2-1	NA	CASSLGGGLGNEQFF	TGTGCCAGCAGTTTAGGGGGGGGCCTTGGCAATGAGCAGTTCTTC
NA	TRBV29-1	TRBJ1-4	NA	CSVAILGVELFF	TGCAGCGTTGCCATCCTGGGTGTGGAACTGTTTTTT
NA	TRBV24-1	TRBJ1-5	NA	CATSDRDWNQPQHF	TGTGCCACCAGTGACCGGGACTGGAATCAGCCCCAGCATTTT
TRBD2	TRBV7-2	TRBJ2-7	NA	CASSFRTSALSYEQYF	TGTGCCAGCAGCTTCCGGACTAGCGCCCTTTCCTACGAGCAGTACTTC
NA	TRBV5-1	TRBJ1-5	NA	CASSLEGLSVQPQHF	TGCGCCAGCAGCTTGGAGGGACTTAGTGTGCAGCCCCAGCATTTT
TRBD1	TRBV10-3	TRBJ2-6	few	CAISGQEASGANVLTF	TGTGCCATCAGCGGACAGGAAGCCTCTGGGGCCAACGTCCTGACTTTC